The next 20 T cell receptor beta chains were all read from a single sample in a study of T-cell reconstitution after alpha-beta-depleted transplantation in children. During its preparation, the TCRbeta library received unique molecular identifiers. TCRdb recomputed calls from the PCR reads with MiXCR, one row per CDR3 protein. The sample shows some 600,000 distinct CDR3 sequences, approximately 12% of them seen only once. The sample consisted of PBMCs, mostly from graft donor cells, taken 360 days after TCRalphabeta/CD19-depleted stem cell transplant. The receptors here all came from a male patient between 10 and 17 years old who had a stem cell transplant for acute myeloid leukemia, so the T cells may come from the graft donor.

Only a few counts were recorded for this clonotype. The CDR3 sequence: CASSSSPLIGGDTSSYEQYF. The CDR3 nucleotides read TGTGCCAGCTCATCATCACCCTTGATTGGTGGGGACACGTCCTCCTACGAGCAGTACTTC. The chain joins TRBV18 to TRBJ2-7; D perhaps matches TRBD1 (6 bases). The V and J ends lost 5 bases and 0 bases respectively, with 29 bases between them. Germline-derived CDR1 and CDR2 are KGHSH and LQKENI. There are 20 residues in the CDR3.

This clonotype has only a few counts. The V call is TRBV28, the J call TRBJ2-1; 9 bases are a match to TRBD2. Germline CDR1 is MDHEN and CDR2 is SYDVKM. The CDR3 covers 16 residues. V dropped 5 bases and J dropped 6; count of bases not matched to a gene: 11. The chain's CDR3 is CASSVYLAGPFNEQFF. Here the CDR3 DNA reads TGTGCCAGCAGTGTCTACCTAGCGGGGCCTTTCAATGAGCAGTTCTTC.

This clonotype was seen ten or more times. J is TRBJ2-1 and V is TRBV12-3 or TRBV12-4; D remains unclear. This CDR3 is 14 amino acids long. The V and J ends lost 8 bases and 6 bases respectively, with 17 bases between them. CDR3 residues: CASLTPLGSNEQFF. The DNA of the CDR3 is TGTGCCAGCCTAACCCCCCTGGGTTCCAATGAGCAGTTCTTC.

This clonotype was counted ten times or more. V is TRBV20-1 and J is TRBJ2-7, with D uncertain. V lost 3 bases and J lost 6, with 3 bases in between. Germline V lookup: CDR1 DFQATT, CDR2 SNEGSKA (reference sequence). The CDR3 is made up of 9 amino acids. CDR3 residues: CSARAEQYF. Written as DNA, the CDR3 is TGCAGTGCTAGGGCCGAGCAGTACTTC.

This clonotype was counted between two and nine times. The chain combines TRBV4-3 with TRBJ2-7, with 7 bases matching TRBD1. This CDR3 is 17 amino acids long. With 3 bases clipped from V and 4 bases from J, the junction kept 15 bases outside the gene matches. The germline V gene has CDR1 LGHNA and CDR2 YSLEER. The CDR3 is CASSQKDHRTGNYEQYF. In DNA form, the CDR3 reads TGCGCCAGCAGCCAGAAGGATCATAGGACAGGAAATTACGAGCAGTACTTC.

This clonotype was detected only a few times. This chain links TRBV20-1 with TRBJ2-7, with D perhaps matching TRBD1 (6 bases). V was cut by 0 bases and J by 3 bases, with 15 bases left in between. The CDR3 is 15 residues long. Germline V gene data show CDR1 as DFQATT and CDR2 as SNEGSKA (reference sequence). CDR3 sequence reads: CSAREVPTGIYEQYF. Written as DNA, the CDR3 is TGCAGTGCTAGAGAGGTCCCGACAGGAATCTACGAGCAGTACTTC.

This clonotype was seen a few times. V gene TRBV12-3 or TRBV12-4 combines with J gene TRBJ2-1; the D gene is possibly TRBD2 (6 bases). The CDR3 runs 14 residues. V was shortened by 3 bases and J by 10 bases, with 16 bases between the two germline ends. The CDR3 region is CASSLGREQKEQFF. The CDR3 coding sequence is TGTGCCAGCAGTTTGGGCCGGGAGCAGAAGGAGCAGTTCTTC.

This sequence joins TRBV11-1 and TRBJ2-5; D is perhaps TRBD2 (6 bases). V was pared by 5 bases and J by 5 bases, with 27 bases between. The CDR3 has 18 amino acids. The germline V gene has CDR1 SGHAT and CDR2 FQDESV (reference sequence). In DNA form, the CDR3 reads TGTGCCAGCAGCCTCGGGACTTCACCCAATCGAGGAGGGGAGACCCAGTACTTC. Translating it yields CASSLGTSPNRGGETQYF. The full variable domain, its missing parts supplied by reference TRBV11-1 and TRBJ2-5, is EAEVAQSPRYKITEKSQAVAFWCDPISGHATLYWYRQILGQGPELLVQFQDESVVDDSQLPKDRFSAERLKGVDSTLKIQPAELGDSAMYLCASSLGTSPNRGGETQYFGPGTRLLVL.

The V gene is TRBV29-1, the J gene TRBJ2-7; 9 bases are a match to TRBD2. The germline V gene has CDR1 SQVTM and CDR2 ANQGSEA. J lost 0 bases, V lost 1 base, and 7 bases had no gene match. There are 16 residues in the CDR3. CDR3 sequence reads: CSVEALAGPFSYEQYF. The CDR3 DNA follows: TGCAGCGTTGAAGCCCTAGCGGGGCCGTTCTCCTACGAGCAGTACTTC.

This clonotype was counted ten times or more. The chain couples TRBV29-1 to TRBJ2-7; 9 bases agree with TRBD2. The CDR3 has 12 amino acids. Trimming at V came to 7 bases and at J to 5 bases, leaving 6 bases not matched to a gene. Germline CDR1 is SQVTM and CDR2 is ANQGSEA. CDR3: CSARGRADEQYF. Written as DNA, the CDR3 is TGCAGCGCTCGCGGGAGGGCTGACGAGCAGTACTTC.

V usage is TRBV11-2 and J usage is TRBJ1-1; 7 bases match TRBD1. The CDR3 covers 15 residues. With 3 bases clipped from V and 5 bases from J, the junction kept 9 bases outside the gene matches. The germline CDR1 and CDR2 sequences are SGHAT and FQNNGV. The CDR3 sequence is CASSFIRGARTEAFF. CDR3 bases: TGTGCCAGCAGCTTCATCAGGGGGGCAAGGACTGAAGCTTTCTTT.

The V gene is TRBV6-5, the J gene TRBJ2-7; 10 bases match TRBD2. CDR1 is MNHEY and CDR2 is SVGAGI in the germline V gene. The J segment lost 6 bases and the V segment lost 0 bases, leaving 8 bases of the junction unmatched. The CDR3 consists of 16 residues. This CDR3 reads CASSYSIFASGSEQYF. The CDR3 region has the DNA TGTGCCAGCAGTTACTCGATATTTGCTAGCGGGAGCGAGCAGTACTTC.

The table lists this clonotype with a few counts. The gene calls are TRBV9 and TRBJ1-6, with a possible D match to TRBD1 (6 bases). This CDR3 is built from 14 residues. Germline V gene sequence: CDR1 SGDLS, CDR2 YYNGEE. V dropped 4 bases and J dropped 14 bases, with 19 bases sitting between them. CDR3 sequence: CASSIRDTLGALHF. Written as DNA, the CDR3 is TGTGCCAGCAGCATCCGGGACACGCTCGGGGCCCTCCACTTT.

The chain uses TRBV6-5 and TRBJ1-6, with D unclear. CDR1 and CDR2 from the germline V gene are MNHEY and SVGAGI. Trimming took 0 bases from V and 0 from J, leaving 9 bases between them. The CDR3 contains 17 residues. In nucleotides, the CDR3 is TGTGCCAGCAGTTACTCGATAGGGAGCTCCTATAATTCACCCCTCCACTTT. It encodes CASSYSIGSSYNSPLHF.

The CDR3 nucleotides read TGCGCCAGCAGCTTGGTAGGGACTAGCGTCACCGGGGAGCTGTTTTTT. It encodes CASSLVGTSVTGELFF. V usage is TRBV5-1 and J usage is TRBJ2-2, with TRBD2 matching over 10 bases. V dropped 0 bases and J dropped 4; count of bases not matched to a gene: 3. Per the germline V gene, CDR1 is SGHRS and CDR2 is YFSETQ. This CDR3 comprises 16 residues.

The chain couples TRBV21-1 to TRBJ2-1; TRBD1, as called in the table, went unchecked against the DNA. TRBV21-1 has pseudogene status. The CDR3 has 18 amino acids. The CDR3 nucleotides are TGTGCCAGCAGCAAAGAAGAGCAGGGGGCTGGCGCCTACAATGAGCAGTTCTTC. Translated, it gives CASSKEEQGAGAYNEQFF.

This chain connects TRBV20-1 to TRBJ2-7; D call uncertain. CDR1 and CDR2 from the germline V gene are DFQATT and SNEGSKA (reference sequence). Trimming took off 5 bases at V and 3 bases at J, with 14 bases between the two ends. The CDR3 runs to 13 residues. This CDR3 reads CSAYPLIFYEQYF. CDR3 coding DNA: TGCAGTGCTTATCCGCTGATTTTCTACGAGCAGTACTTC.

V usage is TRBV14 and J usage is TRBJ2-1, with 9 bases that match TRBD1. This CDR3 comprises 15 residues. Germline V gene sequence: CDR1 SGHDN, CDR2 FVKESK. Losses at the gene ends were 5 bases for V and 4 bases for J; bases not matched to a gene: 6. This CDR3 is CASSFRQGVYNEQFF. The DNA for the CDR3 is TGTGCCAGCAGCTTCAGACAGGGGGTTTACAATGAGCAGTTCTTC.

This clonotype was detected only a few times. The chain is built from TRBV4-3 and TRBJ2-7, with TRBD2 as a possible D gene (5 bases). Trimming took 6 bases from V and 4 from J, leaving 13 bases between them. The CDR3 runs 13 residues. Per germline, CDR1 LGHNA and CDR2 YSLEER. As DNA, the CDR3 is TGCGCCAGCAGTCACACTCTAGCTTACGAGCAGTACTTC. It encodes CASSHTLAYEQYF.

The chain couples TRBV15 to TRBJ1-5; weak D call: TRBD1 (5 bases). CDR1 and CDR2 from the germline V gene are LNHNV and YYDKDF (reference sequence). The CDR3 consists of 16 residues. V was cut by 0 bases and J by 3 bases, with 12 bases left in between. This CDR3 reads CATSRDEAGYNQPQHF. As DNA, the CDR3 is TGTGCCACCAGCAGAGATGAGGCAGGGTACAATCAGCCCCAGCATTTT.